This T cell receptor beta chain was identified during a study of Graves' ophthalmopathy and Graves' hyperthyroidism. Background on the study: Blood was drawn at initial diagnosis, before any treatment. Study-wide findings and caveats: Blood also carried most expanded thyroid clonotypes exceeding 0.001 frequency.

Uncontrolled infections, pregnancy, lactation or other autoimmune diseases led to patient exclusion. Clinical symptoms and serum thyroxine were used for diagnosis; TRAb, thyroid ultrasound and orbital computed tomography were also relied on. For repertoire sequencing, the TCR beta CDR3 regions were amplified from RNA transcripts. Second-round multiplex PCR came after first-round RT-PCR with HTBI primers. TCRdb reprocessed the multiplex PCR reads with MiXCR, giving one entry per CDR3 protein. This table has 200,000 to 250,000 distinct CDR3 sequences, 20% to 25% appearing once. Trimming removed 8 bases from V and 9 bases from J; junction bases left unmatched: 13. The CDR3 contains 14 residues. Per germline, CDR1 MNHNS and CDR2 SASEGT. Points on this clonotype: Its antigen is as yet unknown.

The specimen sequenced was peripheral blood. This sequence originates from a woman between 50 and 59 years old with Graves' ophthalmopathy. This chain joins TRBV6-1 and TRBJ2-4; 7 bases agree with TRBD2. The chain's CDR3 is CASHREGGIGIQYF. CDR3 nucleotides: TGTGCCAGCCATAGGGAGGGCGGGATTGGCATTCAGTACTTC.